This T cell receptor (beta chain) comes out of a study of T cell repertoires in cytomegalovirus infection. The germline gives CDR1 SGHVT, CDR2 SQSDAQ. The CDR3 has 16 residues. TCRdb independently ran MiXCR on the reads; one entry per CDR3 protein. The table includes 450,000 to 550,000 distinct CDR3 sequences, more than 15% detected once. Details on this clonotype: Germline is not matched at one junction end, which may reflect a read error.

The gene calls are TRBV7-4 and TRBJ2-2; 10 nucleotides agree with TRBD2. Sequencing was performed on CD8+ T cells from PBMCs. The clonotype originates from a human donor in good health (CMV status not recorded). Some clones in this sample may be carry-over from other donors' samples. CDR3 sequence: CASSESSGSRTGDLFF. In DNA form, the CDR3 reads TGTGCCAGCAGCGAATCTAGCGGGAGCAGGACCGGGGATCTGTTTTTT.